This is a list of T cell receptor beta chains from one sample in a study of T cell changes during pregnancy in multiple sclerosis. Assay: immunoSEQ multiplex PCR; the TCRdb copy retains only in-frame clones and omits some. The sample lists some 42,000 clones; 87% were seen once. The source material was CD4+ T cells from peripheral blood mononuclear cells, sampled after pregnancy. The receptors stem from a female donor with multiple sclerosis, enrolled in a pregnancy study. The CDR3 runs from the conserved cysteine through the conserved F or W. Each record gives: D gene, clone size, J gene, V gene, CDR3 DNA, CDR3 protein. D genes are given only for firm matches. Some rows have no size entry. The others give once, few or many, or a class for an expanded clone.

TRBD1,-,TRBJ2-3,TRBV7-3,TGTGCCAGCAGCTTCCTCGGACAGGGGGCAAGTGCGCAGTATTTT,CASSFLGQGASAQYF
TRBD1,-,TRBJ1-1,TRBV7-2,TGTGCCAGCAGCCGGGACAGGAACACTGAAGCTTTCTTT,CASSRDRNTEAFF
-,-,TRBJ1-1,TRBV4-1,TGCGCCAGCAGCCAGCCGGGGGGCAGGGGTGAAGCTTTCTTT,CASSQPGGRGEAFF
TRBD2,-,TRBJ2-7,TRBV18,TGTGCCAGCTCACCAACCGGGACTAAAAGTTACGAGCAGTACTTC,CASSPTGTKSYEQYF
-,-,TRBJ1-2,TRBV7-8,TGTGCCAGCAGCTCGAGGTCGGTTGGGCGGGCACCCTATGGCTACACCTTC,CASSSRSVGRAPYGYTF
-,-,TRBJ1-5,TRBV5-6,TGTGCCAGCAGCTTGGGGGGAGGAGGGCTATATAGCAATCAGCCCCAGCATTTT,CASSLGGGGLYSNQPQHF
TRBD2,-,TRBJ2-1,TRBV6-4,TGTGCCAGCAGTCAACTAGCGGGGGGGCGTGAGCAGTTCTTC,CASSQLAGGREQFF
TRBD2,-,TRBJ2-1,TRBV28,TGTGCCAGCAGGCCTGGACTAGCGGGAGGGGGGAAGCAGTTCTTC,CASRPGLAGGGKQFF
TRBD2,-,TRBJ2-5,TRBV11-2,TGTGCCAGCAGCTTATACCCAGCTCTAGCGGGGGGGCGTGAGACCCAGTACTTC,CASSLYPALAGGRETQYF
TRBD1,-,TRBJ1-1,TRBV7-2,TGTGCCAGCAGCTCGGGGACAGGGGTGAGAGCTTTCTTT,CASSSGTGVRAFF
-,medium-sized,TRBJ1-2,TRBV2,TGTGCCAGCAGCCGCAGTAACGGCTACACCTTC,CASSRSNGYTF
-,few,TRBJ2-3,TRBV28,TGTGCCAGCTCCCTTGGAAGGGGCATGGCAGATACGCAGTATTTT,CASSLGRGMADTQYF
-,-,TRBJ1-6,TRBV5-1,TGCGCCAGCAGCGAGGGGGTGGATTCACCCCTCCACTTT,CASSEGVDSPLHF
TRBD1,once,TRBJ1-6,TRBV6-1,TGTGCCAGCAGTGACTACAGGGGAAAACGTTCACCCCTCCACTTT,CASSDYRGKRSPLHF
-,once,TRBJ2-5,TRBV7-8,TGTGCCAGCAGCTTAGCGGAGGTTATAGAGACCCAGTACTTC,CASSLAEVIETQYF
-,-,TRBJ2-3,TRBV5-1,TGCGCCAGCAGCAAGGGAGGGACAGGCTACACAGATACGCAGTATTTT,CASSKGGTGYTDTQYF
-,-,TRBJ1-6,TRBV9,TGTGCCAGCAGCTCTCGAGCGGATAATTCACCCCTCCACTTT,CASSSRADNSPLHF
TRBD1,few,TRBJ1-1,TRBV2,TGTGCCAGCAGTGCAACAGGGGTTGAAGCTTTCTTT,CASSATGVEAFF
TRBD1,-,TRBJ1-1,TRBV5-8,TGTGCCAGCAGCTTAAGGGGGCTCGGGACTGAAGCTTTCTTT,CASSLRGLGTEAFF
TRBD1,-,TRBJ1-1,TRBV28,TGTGCCAGCAGTTCTGTGGGACAGGTATTTGGAGCTTTCTTT,CASSSVGQVFGAFF
-,-,TRBJ2-1,TRBV20-1,TGCAGTGGACAGGACTACAATGAGCAGTTCTTC,CSGQDYNEQFF
TRBD1,-,TRBJ2-7,TRBV15,TGTGCCACCAGCCCCCGGACAGGGGGCTACGAGCAGTACTTC,CATSPRTGGYEQYF
-,-,TRBJ1-2,TRBV28,TGTGCCAGCAGTTTACGGGGCAGGAGCCCGGGGGGTCGCTACACCTTC,CASSLRGRSPGGRYTF
TRBD2,-,TRBJ2-5,TRBV7-2,TGTGCCAGCAGCTTAACGGGGGGACAAGAGACCCAGTACTTC,CASSLTGGQETQYF
-,-,TRBJ1-1,TRBV11-2,TGTGCCAGCAGCTTAGCGGGTCAATGGAGCACTGAAGCTTTCTTT,CASSLAGQWSTEAFF
-,-,TRBJ1-1,TRBV18,TGTGCCAGCTCACTCGAGTGGACTGAAGCTTTCTTT,CASSLEWTEAFF
TRBD2,-,TRBJ2-2,TRBV9,TGTGCCAGCAGCGTAGGAACTAGCGGGGGCGGCACCGGGGAGCTGTTTTTT,CASSVGTSGGGTGELFF
-,-,TRBJ1-1,TRBV7-2,TGTGCCAGCAGCTTATTTCGGGGGACTGAAGCTTTCTTT,CASSLFRGTEAFF
-,-,TRBJ2-7,TRBV2,TGTGCCAGCAGTTCATCGTCTGGCCGCGGGAACGAGCAGTACTTC,CASSSSSGRGNEQYF
TRBD1,once,TRBJ2-7,TRBV6-5,TGTGCCAGCAGATCCCCCGGGACAGCGTACGAGCAGTACTTC,CASRSPGTAYEQYF
TRBD1,-,TRBJ1-1,TRBV7-2,TGTGCCAGCAGCTTAACGCAGGGGGCGCTTCTCTTAAGGGCTGAAGCTTTCTTT,CASSLTQGALLLRAEAFF
-,-,TRBJ1-1,TRBV7-2,TGTGCCAGCAGCCGCAGGGGAAACACTGAAGCTTTCTTT,CASSRRGNTEAFF
-,-,TRBJ2-3,TRBV12-5,TGTGCTAGTGGTCCCGGGAACGGGGGCACAGATACGCAGTATTTT,CASGPGNGGTDTQYF
-,-,TRBJ2-5,TRBV7-3,TGTGCCAGCAGCCTCGTCCGAAGCGGAGAGACCCAGTACTTC,CASSLVRSGETQYF
-,-,TRBJ2-3,TRBV30,TGTGCCTGGAGTGTACAGTCGACGCAGTATTTT,CAWSVQSTQYF
-,once,TRBJ2-1,TRBV5-1,TGCGCCAGCAGCTTGGGCCCGGTGAGCTCCTACAATGAGCAGTTCTTC,CASSLGPVSSYNEQFF
TRBD1,-,TRBJ1-5,TRBV6-1,TGTGCCAGCAGCGGACAGGGGGATCAGCCCCAGCATTTT,CASSGQGDQPQHF
-,-,TRBJ1-2,TRBV28,TGTGCCAGCAGTTTAGACTCCCTTAACTATGGCTACACCTTC,CASSLDSLNYGYTF
-,-,TRBJ2-1,TRBV2,TGTGCCAGCAGTGAAGAGGGGCTCTACAATGAGCAGTTCTTC,CASSEEGLYNEQFF
TRBD1,once,TRBJ1-2,TRBV5-1,TGCGCCAGCAGCGATTTATGGACAGGGGACGGCTACACCTTC,CASSDLWTGDGYTF
TRBD1,-,TRBJ1-4,TRBV7-9,TGTGCCAGCAGCTTAAGGGACAGCCGAAATGAAAAACTGTTTTTT,CASSLRDSRNEKLFF